This record concerns one T cell receptor beta chain sequence. The data belong to a study of blood T cell repertoires in COVID-19. The wider study: Samples representing acute and convalescent COVID-19 were sourced from the United States, Italy and Spain. Sample material is recorded as cDNA or gDNA derived from T cells, B-cell-depleted T cells, or PBMCs.

The CDR3 loop spans 17 amino acids. V was shortened by 3 bases and J by 0 bases, with 19 bases between the two germline ends. CDR1 and CDR2 from the germline V gene are DFQATT and SNEGSKA (reference sequence). Authors' methods: Quantification of nucleated cells was approximated via reference gene primer amplification. The repertoire was sequenced with immunoSEQ multiplex PCR; TCRdb's copy has only in-frame clones and lacks some. The DNA was the basis for D and trimming; V, J and clone size are from that table. The sample gives fewer than 200,000 clones, 70% to 90% of which show up once; about 1.9% is in the top ten.

The TCR was taken from a man aged 18 to 35 who had recovered from COVID-19. V and J are TRBV20-1 and TRBJ2-3; TRBD2 is a possible D gene (5 bases). Sequencing was carried out using peripheral blood. The CDR3 sequence: CSASAVGRGSSTDTQYF. In DNA, the CDR3 is TGCAGTGCTAGTGCGGTCGGTCGGGGTTCTAGCACAGATACGCAGTATTTT.